The sequence of this T cell receptor (beta chain) was determined in a study of blood T cell repertoires in COVID-19. About the research overall: T cells, B-cell-depleted T cells, or PBMCs supplied cDNA or gDNA.

Original processing methods: Amplification of reference gene primers was used by the study to estimate nucleated cell counts. TCRdb's table, derived via immunoSEQ multiplex PCR, lists solely in-frame clones and lacks some. V, J and clone size are taken as reported in that table, and D and trimming were inferred from the DNA itself. Of about 74,000 clones listed, over 75% were seen once; the top ten hold less than 3%. CDR1 is MNHNS and CDR2 is SASEGT in the germline V gene. The J segment lost 9 bases and the V segment lost 1 base, leaving 8 bases of the junction unmatched. The CDR3 consists of 16 residues.

The chain joins TRBV6-1 to TRBJ1-6; TRBD1 aligns across 8 bases. The TCR originated in a man in his 70s with active or convalescent COVID-19. Sequenced sample: peripheral blood. The CDR3 spells CASSEVATGVGSPLHF. In DNA, the CDR3 is TGTGCCAGCAGTGAAGTCGCGACAGGGGTCGGTTCACCCCTCCACTTT.